One sample yielded the 16 T cell receptor beta chains listed below, sequenced in a study of cytomegalovirus exposure and HLA in healthy donors. Primers for the PCR totalled 60 Vbeta and 13 Jbeta. Profiling relied on immunoSEQ multiplex PCR, and the TCRdb table lists in-frame clones only, not all of them. Altogether roughly 120,000 clones are present, roughly four fifths being singletons, with the ten largest covering around 1.5%. The source material was PBMCs. The receptors come from a young woman in good health and CMV-seronegative.

This clone was detected a few times. Germline and junction disagree at one end, which may indicate a read error. This chain connects TRBV7-7 to TRBJ1-1; 10 nucleotides match TRBD1. Germline-derived CDR1 and CDR2 are SSHAT and FNYEAQ (reference sequence). This CDR3 comprises 15 residues. The CDR3 region is CASSTLTGGITEAFF. The CDR3 region has the DNA TGTGCTAGCAGCACATTGACAGGGGGCATCACTGAAGCTTTCTTT.

DNA of the CDR3: TGTGCCAGCAGTCGTCTAGCGGGGGCACGATACGGGGAGCTGTTTTTT. Its translation is CASSRLAGARYGELFF. The gene calls are TRBV28 and TRBJ2-2, with 10 nucleotides matching TRBD2. Looked up from germline, CDR1 is MDHEN and CDR2 is SYDVKM. V lost 5 bases to trimming and J lost 7 bases; unmatched junction nucleotides: 10. This CDR3 is 16 amino acids long.

This chain joins TRBV9 and TRBJ1-2; TRBD1 might be the D (5 bases). The germline gives CDR1 SGDLS, CDR2 YYNGEE. V lost 5 bases to trimming and J lost 4 bases, with 12 bases between them. This CDR3 region has 13 residues. The DNA of the CDR3 is TGTGCCAGCAGTGTTGACAGTTCCTATGGCTACACCTTC. Protein: CASSVDSSYGYTF. Supplemented by reference TRBV9 and TRBJ1-2, the full variable domain reads DSGVTQTPKHLITATGQRVTLRCSPRSGDLSVYWYQQSLDQGLQFLIQYYNGEERAKGNILERFSAQQFPDLHSELNLSSLELGDSALYFCASSVDSSYGYTFGSGTRLTVV.

The V and J genes are TRBV11-2 and TRBJ2-5; 8 bases match TRBD2. The CDR3 spans 16 residues. From germline, CDR1 is SGHAT and CDR2 FQNNGV. Germline trimming cut 1 base from V and 8 bases from J; bases unmatched to any gene: 12. This chain's CDR3 is CASSLGTSTRWLTQYF. The CDR3 nucleotides are TGTGCCAGCAGCTTAGGGACTAGCACAAGATGGCTAACCCAGTACTTC.

V and J are TRBV13 and TRBJ2-5; D is possibly TRBD2 (6 bases). Germline assignment: CDR1 PRHDT and CDR2 FYEKMQ (reference sequence). The CDR3 is made up of 14 amino acids. The V end was cut by 5 bases, the J end by 4 bases, with 14 bases between. DNA of the CDR3: TGTGCCAGCAGCCGCGGGACCCTTGGAGAGACCCAGTACTTC. Protein: CASSRGTLGETQYF.

This clone appeared a few times. This chain uses TRBV28 with TRBJ1-1; 10 nucleotides match TRBD1. The length of the CDR3 is 15 residues. V lost 4 bases, J lost 5 bases, and 7 bases stayed unmatched. Germline loops: CDR1 MDHEN, CDR2 SYDVKM. The CDR3 loop is CASSSRQGAQTEAFF. Written as DNA, the CDR3 is TGTGCCAGCAGTTCCCGACAGGGGGCGCAGACTGAAGCTTTCTTT.

The V and J genes are TRBV5-6 and TRBJ2-2; 8 bases align to TRBD1. Germline values: CDR1 SGHDT, CDR2 YYEEEE. The CDR3 covers 14 residues. Losses at the gene ends were 4 bases for V and 7 bases for J; bases not matched to a gene: 6. DNA of the CDR3: TGTGCCAGCAGCCCGACAGGGGTGGTCGGGGAGCTGTTTTTT. Amino acids: CASSPTGVVGELFF.

Here the CDR3 reads CASRVPGQTYEQYF. The CDR3 nucleotides are TGTGCCAGCAGGGTTCCGGGACAGACCTACGAGCAGTACTTC. The V call is TRBV28, the J call TRBJ2-7, with 7 bases matching TRBD1. Germline V gene lookup returns CDR1 MDHEN and CDR2 SYDVKM. The length of the CDR3 is 14 residues. After removal of 6 bases from V and 2 bases from J, the junction contained 7 bases not matched to a gene.

This clone was counted a few times. This chain uses TRBV7-6 with TRBJ2-5; 7 bases agree with TRBD1. TRBJ2-7 explains the end of the DNA better; the J call may be wrong. The germline CDR1 and CDR2 sequences are SGHVS and FNYEAQ. CDR3 length: 16 amino acids. CDR3 loop: CASSLALEGGGYEQYF. The CDR3 DNA follows: TGTGCCAGCAGCTTAGCGTTGGAAGGGGGCGGCTACGAGCAGTACTTC.

The J gene is TRBJ1-4, the V gene TRBV10-3; D perhaps matches TRBD1 (5 bases). This CDR3 region has 15 residues. Trimming removed 4 bases from V and 7 bases from J, with 16 bases in between. CDR1 and CDR2 from the germline V gene are ENHRY and SYGVKD. The CDR3 spells CAISALLGAGEKLFF. The CDR3 region has the DNA TGTGCCATCAGTGCCTTATTAGGGGCTGGTGAAAAACTGTTTTTT.

The J gene is TRBJ2-1, the V gene TRBV2; 8 bases align to TRBD1. CDR3 size: 14 residues. The V gene end was trimmed by 7 bases and the J gene end by 0 bases; junction bases not matched to a gene: 2. Germline V CDR1 and CDR2: SNHLY, FYNNEI. The CDR3: CASKGQGSYNEQFF. CDR3 bases: TGTGCCAGCAAAGGACAGGGCTCCTACAATGAGCAGTTCTTC.

This sequence joins TRBV7-2 and TRBJ1-4, with D perhaps TRBD1 (6 bases). The germline CDR1 and CDR2 sequences are SGHTA and FQGNSA. V lost 6 bases and J lost 5, with 16 bases in between. There are 15 residues in the CDR3. The DNA for the CDR3 is TGTGCCAGCAGTACAGACAGGTCTCCGAATGAAAAACTGTTTTTT. Its translation: CASSTDRSPNEKLFF.

V gene TRBV19 combines with J gene TRBJ1-4, with D possibly TRBD1 on 6 matching bases. The CDR3 consists of 13 residues. From germline, CDR1 is LNHDA and CDR2 SQIVND (reference sequence). V was shortened by 7 bases and J by 7 bases, with 13 bases between the two germline ends. CDR3 in DNA: TGTGCCAGTATCCACAGGGAGGGTGAAAAACTGTTTTTT. It codes for CASIHREGEKLFF.

The rearrangement uses TRBV29-1 and TRBJ1-1; no clear D gene. The CDR3 is made up of 15 amino acids. CDR1 SQVTM and CDR2 ANQGSEA come from the germline V gene. Trimming left V 0 bases short and J 7 bases short, with 18 bases between. The DNA of the CDR3 is TGCAGCGTTGAAGAAGGACCCAACGCGGGGTATGAAGCTTTCTTT. This translates into CSVEEGPNAGYEAFF.

The V and J genes are TRBV30 and TRBJ2-3; possibly TRBD2 for D (7 bases). Trimming took off 4 bases at V and 2 bases at J, with 22 bases between the two ends. Germline CDR1 reads GTSNPN; CDR2 reads SVGIG (reference sequence). The CDR3 is made up of 17 amino acids. The CDR3: CAWMGRGHTYHTDTQYF. The CDR3 nucleotides read TGTGCCTGGATGGGGCGGGGGCACACTTACCACACAGATACGCAGTATTTT.

The table lists this clone with a count of one. V and J are TRBV5-1 and TRBJ1-5, with unresolved D. V lost 3 bases and J lost 2, with 9 bases in between. The CDR3 is 14 residues long. Per germline, CDR1 SGHRS and CDR2 YFSETQ. This CDR3 is CASSSGVGNQPQHF. The CDR3 DNA is TGCGCCAGCAGCTCGGGAGTGGGCAATCAGCCCCAGCATTTT. Filled out from reference TRBV5-1 and TRBJ1-5, the complete variable domain reads KAGVTQTPRYLIKTRGQQVTLSCSPISGHRSVSWYQQTPGQGLQFLFEYFSETQRNKGNFPGRFSGRQFSNSRSEMNVSTLELGDSALYLCASSSGVGNQPQHFGDGTRLSIL.